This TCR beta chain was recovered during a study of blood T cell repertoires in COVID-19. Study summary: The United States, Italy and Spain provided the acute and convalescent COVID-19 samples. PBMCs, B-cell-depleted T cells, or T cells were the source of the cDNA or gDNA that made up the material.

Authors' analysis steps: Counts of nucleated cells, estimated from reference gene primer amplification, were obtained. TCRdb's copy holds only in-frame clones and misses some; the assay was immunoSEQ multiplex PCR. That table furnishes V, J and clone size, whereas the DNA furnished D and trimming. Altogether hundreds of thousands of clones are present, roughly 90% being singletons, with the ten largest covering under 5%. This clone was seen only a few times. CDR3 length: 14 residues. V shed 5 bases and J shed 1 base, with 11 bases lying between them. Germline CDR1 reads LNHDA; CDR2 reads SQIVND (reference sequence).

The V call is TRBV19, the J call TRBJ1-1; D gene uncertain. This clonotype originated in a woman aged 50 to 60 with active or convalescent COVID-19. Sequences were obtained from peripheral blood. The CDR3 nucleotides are TGTGCCAGTAGTGCGAGAGGTTGGAACACTGAAGCTTTCTTT. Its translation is CASSARGWNTEAFF.